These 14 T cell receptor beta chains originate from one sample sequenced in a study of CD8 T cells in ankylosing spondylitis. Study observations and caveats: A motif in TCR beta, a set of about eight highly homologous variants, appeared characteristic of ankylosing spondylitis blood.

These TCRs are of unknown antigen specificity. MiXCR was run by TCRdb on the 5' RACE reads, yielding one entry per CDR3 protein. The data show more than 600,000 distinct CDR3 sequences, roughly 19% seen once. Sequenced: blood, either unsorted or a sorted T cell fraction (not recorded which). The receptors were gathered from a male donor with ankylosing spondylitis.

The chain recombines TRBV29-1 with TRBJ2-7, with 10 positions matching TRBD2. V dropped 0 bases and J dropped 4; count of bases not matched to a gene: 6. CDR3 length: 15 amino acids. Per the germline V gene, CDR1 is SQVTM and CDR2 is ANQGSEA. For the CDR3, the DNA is TGCAGCGTTGAAGATAGGGCTAGCGGGAGATACGAGCAGTACTTC. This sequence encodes CSVEDRASGRYEQYF.

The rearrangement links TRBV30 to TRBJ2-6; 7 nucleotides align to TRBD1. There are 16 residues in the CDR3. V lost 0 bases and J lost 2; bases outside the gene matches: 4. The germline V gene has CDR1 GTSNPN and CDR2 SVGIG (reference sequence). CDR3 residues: CAWSVGTAPGANVLTF. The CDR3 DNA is TGTGCCTGGAGTGTTGGGACAGCTCCTGGGGCCAACGTCCTGACTTTC.

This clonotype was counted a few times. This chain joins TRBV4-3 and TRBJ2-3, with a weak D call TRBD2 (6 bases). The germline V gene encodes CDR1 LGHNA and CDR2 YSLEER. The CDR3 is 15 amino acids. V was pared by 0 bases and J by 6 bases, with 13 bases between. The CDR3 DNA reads TGCGCCAGCAGCCAAGAACGACTAGTATCGGATACGCAGTATTTT. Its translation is CASSQERLVSDTQYF.

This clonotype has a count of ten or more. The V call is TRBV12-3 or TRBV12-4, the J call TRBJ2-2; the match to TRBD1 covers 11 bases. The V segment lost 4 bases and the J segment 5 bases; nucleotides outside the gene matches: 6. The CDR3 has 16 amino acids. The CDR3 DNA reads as TGTGCCAGCAGTTCTTCCGGGACAGGGGGAACCGGGGAGCTGTTTTTT. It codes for CASSSSGTGGTGELFF.

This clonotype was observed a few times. The CDR3 region is CATSTGTGGSRGEAFF. The CDR3 DNA is TGTGCCACCAGCACCGGGACAGGGGGCTCACGAGGTGAAGCTTTCTTT. The chain combines TRBV15 with TRBJ1-1; TRBD1 matches 12 bases. Trimming at V came to 4 bases and at J to 7 bases, leaving 10 bases not matched to a gene. The V gene's germline CDR1 is LNHNV and CDR2 YYDKDF (reference sequence). This CDR3 region has 16 residues.

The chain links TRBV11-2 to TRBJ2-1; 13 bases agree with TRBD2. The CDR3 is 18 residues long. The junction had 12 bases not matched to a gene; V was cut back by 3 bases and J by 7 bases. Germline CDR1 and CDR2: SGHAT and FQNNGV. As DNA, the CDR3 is TGTGCCAGCAGCTTTCAACTACCGGGACTAGCGGGAAGAAATGAGCAGTTCTTC. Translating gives CASSFQLPGLAGRNEQFF.

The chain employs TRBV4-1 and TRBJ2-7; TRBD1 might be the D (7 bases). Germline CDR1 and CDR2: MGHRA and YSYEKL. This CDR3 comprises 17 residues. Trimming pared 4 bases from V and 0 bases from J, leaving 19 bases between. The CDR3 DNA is TGCGCCAGCAGCCGAAAACTGAGGCGGGACAGCTCCTACGAGCAGTACTTC. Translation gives CASSRKLRRDSSYEQYF.

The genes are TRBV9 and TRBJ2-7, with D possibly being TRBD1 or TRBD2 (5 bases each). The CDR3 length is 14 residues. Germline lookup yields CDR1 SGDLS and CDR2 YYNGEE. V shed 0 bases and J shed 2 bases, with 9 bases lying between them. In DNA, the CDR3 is TGTGCCAGCAGCGTAGCGGGACGGACCTACGAGCAGTACTTC. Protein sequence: CASSVAGRTYEQYF.

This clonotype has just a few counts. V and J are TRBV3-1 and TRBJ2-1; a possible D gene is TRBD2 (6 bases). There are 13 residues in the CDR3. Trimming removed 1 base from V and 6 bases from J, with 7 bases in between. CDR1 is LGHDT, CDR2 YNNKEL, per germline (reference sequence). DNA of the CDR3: TGTGCCAGCAGCCAAGCTAGCGTCAATGAGCAGTTCTTC. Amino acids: CASSQASVNEQFF.

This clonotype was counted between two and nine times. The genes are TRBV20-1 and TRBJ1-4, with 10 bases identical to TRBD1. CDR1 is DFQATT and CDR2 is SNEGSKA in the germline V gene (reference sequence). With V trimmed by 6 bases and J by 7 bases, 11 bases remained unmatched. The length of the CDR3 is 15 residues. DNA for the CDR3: TGCAGTGCACCAAGGGCGGGACAGGGGAGTGAAAAACTGTTTTTT. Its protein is CSAPRAGQGSEKLFF.

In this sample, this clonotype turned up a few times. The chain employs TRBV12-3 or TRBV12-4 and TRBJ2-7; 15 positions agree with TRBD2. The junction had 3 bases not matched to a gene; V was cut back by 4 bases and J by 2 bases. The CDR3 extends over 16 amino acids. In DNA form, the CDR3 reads TGTGCCAGCAGTTCAAGGACTAGCGGGGGGGCCTACGAGCAGTACTTC. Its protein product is CASSSRTSGGAYEQYF.

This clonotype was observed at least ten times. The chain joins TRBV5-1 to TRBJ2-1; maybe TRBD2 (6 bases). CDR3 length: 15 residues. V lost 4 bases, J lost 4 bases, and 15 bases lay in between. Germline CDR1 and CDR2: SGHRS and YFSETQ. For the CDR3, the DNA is TGCGCCAGCAGCCCACCGGAGGGTGGGTACAATGAGCAGTTCTTC. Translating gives CASSPPEGGYNEQFF.

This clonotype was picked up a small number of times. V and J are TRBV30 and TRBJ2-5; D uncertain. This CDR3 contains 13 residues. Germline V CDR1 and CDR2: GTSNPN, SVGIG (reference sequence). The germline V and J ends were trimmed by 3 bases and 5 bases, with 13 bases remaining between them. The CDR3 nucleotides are TGTGCCTGGAGCCAGGTTTTCGGGGAGACCCAGTACTTC. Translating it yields CAWSQVFGETQYF.

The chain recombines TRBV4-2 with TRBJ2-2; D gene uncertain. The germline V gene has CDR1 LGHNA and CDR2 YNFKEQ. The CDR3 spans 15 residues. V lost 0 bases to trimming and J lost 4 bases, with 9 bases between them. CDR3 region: CASSQEESGTGELFF. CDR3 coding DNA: TGTGCCAGCAGCCAAGAGGAATCGGGCACCGGGGAGCTGTTTTTT.